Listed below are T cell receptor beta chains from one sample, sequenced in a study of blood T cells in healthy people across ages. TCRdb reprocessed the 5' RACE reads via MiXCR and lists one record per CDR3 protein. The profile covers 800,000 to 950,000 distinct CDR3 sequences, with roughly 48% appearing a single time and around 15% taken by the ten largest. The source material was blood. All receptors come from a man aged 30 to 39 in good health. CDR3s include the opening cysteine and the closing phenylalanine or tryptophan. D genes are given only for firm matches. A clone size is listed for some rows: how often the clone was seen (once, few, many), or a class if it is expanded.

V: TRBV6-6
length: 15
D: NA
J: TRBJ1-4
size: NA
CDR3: CASSTYGGGGEKLFF
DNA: TGTGCCAGCAGTACCTATGGGGGAGGCGGTGAAAAACTGTTTTTT

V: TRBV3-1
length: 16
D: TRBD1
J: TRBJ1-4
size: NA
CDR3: CASSFQRGGLGEKLFF
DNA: TGTGCCAGCAGCTTCCAAAGAGGGGGCTTAGGGGAAAAACTGTTTTTT

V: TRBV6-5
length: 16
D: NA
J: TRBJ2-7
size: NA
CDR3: CASSYSKDSPSYEQYF
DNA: TGTGCCAGCAGTTACTCGAAGGACAGCCCCTCCTACGAGCAGTACTTC

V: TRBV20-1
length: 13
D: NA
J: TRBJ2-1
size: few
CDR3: CSARDAGVNEQFF
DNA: TGCAGTGCTAGAGACGCCGGGGTCAATGAGCAGTTCTTC

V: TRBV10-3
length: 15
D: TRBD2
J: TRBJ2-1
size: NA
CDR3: CAISGSTSGVNEQFF
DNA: TGTGCCATCAGTGGATCGACTAGCGGGGTTAATGAGCAGTTCTTC

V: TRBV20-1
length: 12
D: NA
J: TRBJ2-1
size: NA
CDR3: CSAQARLLEQFF
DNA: TGCAGTGCTCAAGCCAGGCTGCTTGAGCAGTTCTTC

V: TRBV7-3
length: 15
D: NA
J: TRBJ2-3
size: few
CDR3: CASSATGIWADTQYF
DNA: TGTGCCAGCAGCGCCACAGGGATTTGGGCAGATACGCAGTATTTT

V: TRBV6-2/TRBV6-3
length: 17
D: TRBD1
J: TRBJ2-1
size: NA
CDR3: CASSFVSGQGGPYEQFF
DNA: TGTGCCAGCAGTTTCGTTTCCGGACAGGGGGGCCCCTACGAGCAGTTCTTC

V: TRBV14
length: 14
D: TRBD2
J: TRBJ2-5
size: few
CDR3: CASSQRLAVETQYF
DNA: TGTGCCAGCAGTCAAAGACTAGCGGTAGAGACCCAGTACTTC

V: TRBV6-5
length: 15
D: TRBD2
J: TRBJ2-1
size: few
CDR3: CASRGATSGDNEQFF
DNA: TGTGCCAGCAGGGGGGCGACTAGCGGGGATAATGAGCAGTTCTTC

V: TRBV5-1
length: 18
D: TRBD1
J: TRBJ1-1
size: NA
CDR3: CASSASRDRGRGDTEAFF
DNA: TGCGCCAGCAGCGCTAGCCGGGACAGGGGACGCGGAGACACTGAAGCTTTCTTT

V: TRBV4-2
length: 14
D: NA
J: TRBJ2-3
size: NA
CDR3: CASSQDGRADTQYF
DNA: TGTGCCAGCAGCCAAGATGGACGGGCAGATACGCAGTATTTT

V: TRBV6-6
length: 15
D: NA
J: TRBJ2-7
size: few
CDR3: CASSYSKGWNYEQYF
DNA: TGTGCCAGCAGTTACTCGAAGGGGTGGAACTACGAGCAGTACTTC

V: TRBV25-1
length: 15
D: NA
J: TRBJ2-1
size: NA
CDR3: CASSDGQLGANEQFF
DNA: TGTGCCAGCAGTGACGGGCAATTGGGGGCCAATGAGCAGTTCTTC

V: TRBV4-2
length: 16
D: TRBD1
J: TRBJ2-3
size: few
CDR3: CASSQDGQGATDTQYF
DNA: TGTGCCAGCAGCCAAGATGGACAGGGGGCCACAGATACGCAGTATTTT

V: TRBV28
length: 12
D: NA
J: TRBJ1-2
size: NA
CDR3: CASTTSPNGYTF
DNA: TGTGCCAGCACCACATCCCCGAATGGCTACACCTTC

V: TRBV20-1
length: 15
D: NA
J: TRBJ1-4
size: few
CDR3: CSARESTATNEKLFF
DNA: TGCAGTGCTAGAGAAAGCACCGCAACTAATGAAAAACTGTTTTTT

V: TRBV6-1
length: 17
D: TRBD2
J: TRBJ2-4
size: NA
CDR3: CASSEASGGASKNIQYF
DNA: TGTGCCAGCAGTGAAGCAAGCGGGGGGGCCTCCAAAAACATTCAGTACTTC

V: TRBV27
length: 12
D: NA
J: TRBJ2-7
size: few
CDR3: CASGRGMYEQYF
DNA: TGTGCCAGTGGACGGGGGATGTACGAGCAGTACTTC

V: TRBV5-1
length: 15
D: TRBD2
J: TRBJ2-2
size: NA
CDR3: CASSQGLALAGELFF
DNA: TGCGCCAGCAGCCAGGGACTAGCTCTCGCCGGGGAGCTGTTTTTT

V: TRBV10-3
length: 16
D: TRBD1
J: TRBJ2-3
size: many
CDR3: CAISRPGTGSTDTQYF
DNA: TGTGCCATCAGTAGACCCGGGACAGGCAGCACAGATACGCAGTATTTT

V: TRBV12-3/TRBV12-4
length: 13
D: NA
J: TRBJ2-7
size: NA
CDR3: CASIGDGASEQYF
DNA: TGTGCCAGCATAGGGGATGGGGCCTCCGAGCAGTACTTC